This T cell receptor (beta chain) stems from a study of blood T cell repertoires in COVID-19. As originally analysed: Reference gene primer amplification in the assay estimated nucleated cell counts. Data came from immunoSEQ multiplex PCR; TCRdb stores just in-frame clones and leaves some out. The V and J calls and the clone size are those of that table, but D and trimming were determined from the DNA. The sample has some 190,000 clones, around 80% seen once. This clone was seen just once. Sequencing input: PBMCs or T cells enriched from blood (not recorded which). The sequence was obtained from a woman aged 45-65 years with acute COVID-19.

CDR3 amino acids: CASPALGGAMNTEAFF. CDR3 nucleotide sequence: TGTGCCAGCCCGGCGTTGGGGGGAGCTATGAACACTGAAGCTTTCTTT. V usage is TRBV28 and J usage is TRBJ1-1; maybe TRBD1 (5 bases). This CDR3 comprises 16 residues. Germline V lookup: CDR1 MDHEN, CDR2 SYDVKM. With 8 bases removed from V and 0 bases from J, the gap between germline ends came to 19 bases.